This T cell receptor (beta chain) was obtained from a study of cytomegalovirus exposure and HLA in healthy donors. Trimming shortened V by 5 bases and J by 1 base, and 8 bases separated the two germline ends. This CDR3 region has 14 residues. CDR1 MGHDK and CDR2 SYGVNS come from the germline V gene. Broader study findings: Confirmation in vitro established that a few CMV-associated chains were specific for CMV antigens. The study recorded 160 or so TCR beta chains that were cytomegalovirus-associated.

On this clone: What it binds is unknown.

The assay was immunoSEQ multiplex PCR, and TCRdb's table has in-frame clones only and misses some. Among about 350,000 clones listed, about nine tenths were seen once. Sequencing used PBMCs. The receptor was isolated from a woman under 40 in good health and CMV-seropositive. This rearrangement joins TRBV25-1 to TRBJ2-2; D possibly corresponds to TRBD1 (5 bases). CDR3 residues: CASSNQGNTGELFF. The CDR3 DNA sequence: TGTGCCAGCAGTAATCAGGGGAACACCGGGGAGCTGTTTTTT. The full variable domain, in which reference TRBV25-1 and TRBJ2-2 provide the parts outside the CDR3, is EADIYQTPRYLVIGTGKKITLECSQTMGHDKMYWYQQDPGMELHLIHYSYGVNSTEKGDLSSESTVSRIRTEHFPLTLESARPSHTSQYLCASSNQGNTGELFFGEGSRLTVL.